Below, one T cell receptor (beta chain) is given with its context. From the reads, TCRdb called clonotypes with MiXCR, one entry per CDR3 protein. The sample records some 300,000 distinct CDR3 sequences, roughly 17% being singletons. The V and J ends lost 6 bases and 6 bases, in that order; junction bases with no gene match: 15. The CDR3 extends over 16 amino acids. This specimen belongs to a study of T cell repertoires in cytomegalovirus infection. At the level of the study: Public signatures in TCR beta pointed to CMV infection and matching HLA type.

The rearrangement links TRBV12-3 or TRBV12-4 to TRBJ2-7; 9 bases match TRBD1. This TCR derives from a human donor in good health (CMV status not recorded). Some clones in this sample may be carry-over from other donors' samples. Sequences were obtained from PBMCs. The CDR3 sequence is CASRPTGTGTSGEQYF. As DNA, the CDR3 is TGTGCCAGCAGACCGACCGGGACAGGGACTTCAGGCGAGCAGTACTTC.